Reported below is one TCR beta chain. Its antigen is still unknown. This CDR3 comprises 14 residues. The germline CDR1 and CDR2 sequences are LNHDA and SQIVND (reference sequence). V lost 1 base to trimming and J lost 5 bases, with 8 bases between them. In the original analysis: Differences in CDR3 between clinicopathological groups were drawn on to build a classifier intended to discriminate distant-metastatic papillary thyroid cancer patients. TCRdb used MiXCR to call clones anew from the PCR reads. The V and J calls here are based on TCRdb, not the publication. The table records tens of thousands of clones, 20% to 25% of them present only once. Nobody among the patients had been given any treatment before thyroid surgery. This specimen belongs to a study of metastatic and nonmetastatic thyroid tumors. Across the study: Across peripheral blood and tumor or nodule tissue samples taken from malignant and benign thyroid patients, the repertoires were compared with one another.

Points from the study as a whole: Compared with benign nodules, malignant thyroid tumors were reported to have significantly higher TCR beta diversity in both blood and tumor.

Sequencing was done on a sample of tumor tissue. This sequence originates from a female donor with papillary thyroid cancer or a benign thyroid nodule (not recorded which). Some clones in this sample may be carry-over from other donors' samples. The J gene is TRBJ1-4, the V gene TRBV19; no clear D gene. CDR3 coding DNA: TGTGCCAGTAGTATAGGCAGCTCCAATGAAAAACTGTTTTTT. It translates to CASSIGSSNEKLFF.